This T cell receptor beta chain appears in the sequencing data of a study of cytomegalovirus exposure and HLA in healthy donors. Study at large: The 130 or so validation repertoires used a platform that matched the one used for the 550 to 800 first-cohort repertoires, as a later analysis reported.

Repertoires were generated with immunoSEQ multiplex PCR, while TCRdb's copy carries only in-frame clones and drops some. The sample yields about 130,000 clones, nearly 90% seen once. The sample consisted of PBMCs. The clonotype originates from a young man in good health and CMV-seronegative.

This chain's CDR3 is CASSLQGLLQGTGNTIYF. The CDR3, as DNA: TGTGCCAGCAGCTTACAGGGACTCCTACAAGGGACTGGAAACACCATATATTTT. V and J are TRBV11-1 and TRBJ1-3; D might be TRBD1 (5 bases). Trimming removed 2 bases at V and 2 bases at J, with 19 bases between. Per germline, CDR1 SGHAT and CDR2 FQDESV (reference sequence). The length of the CDR3 is 18 residues.